One and the same sample provided the 19 T cell receptor beta chains below, sequenced in a study of blood T cell repertoires in COVID-19. Repertoires were generated with immunoSEQ multiplex PCR, while TCRdb's copy carries only in-frame clones and drops some. Found here are approximately 300,000 clones, roughly 84% of them singletons; the top ten hold 1%. Input material: peripheral blood. Receptor source: a man between 45 and 60 years old with active or convalescent COVID-19.

A single count supports this clone. The chain couples TRBV10-3 to TRBJ1-2, with 7 nucleotides matching TRBD1. Germline CDR1 reads ENHRY; CDR2 reads SYGVKD. The CDR3 extends over 13 amino acids. J gave up 8 bases and V 8 bases, and 11 bases lay outside the gene matches. CDR3 in DNA: TGTGCCATCTCCCGGCTAGGACAGGCCGGCTACACCTTC. Its translation: CAISRLGQAGYTF.

The CDR3 DNA reads as TGTGCCAGCAGCGTAGGAATAGCATCTTACAATGAGCAGTTCTTC. Protein product: CASSVGIASYNEQFF. The chain has TRBV9 and TRBJ2-1; D gene ambiguous. Looked up from germline, CDR1 is SGDLS and CDR2 is YYNGEE. The length of the CDR3 is 15 residues. Trimming pared 0 bases from V and 4 bases from J, leaving 11 bases between.

This chain connects TRBV19 to TRBJ1-2; possible D gene TRBD1, 5 bases. The CDR3 is 18 amino acids. CDR1 is LNHDA, CDR2 SQIVND, per germline (reference sequence). V was cut by 0 bases and J by 4 bases, with 21 bases left in between. Written as DNA, the CDR3 is TGTGCCAGTAGTATAGAGTCAAGCGGGACCCTTGGCCCCTATGGCTACACCTTC. This sequence encodes CASSIESSGTLGPYGYTF.

The chain recombines TRBV9 with TRBJ2-1, with 16 bases matching TRBD2. J lost 8 bases, V lost 3 bases, and 8 bases had no gene match. The CDR3 spans 17 residues. Per germline, CDR1 SGDLS and CDR2 YYNGEE. The DNA for the CDR3 is TGTGCCAGCAGCGCCCCTTTCGGGACTAGCGGGGGGGATGAGCAGTTCTTC. Protein sequence: CASSAPFGTSGGDEQFF.

As DNA, the CDR3 is TGTGCCAGCAGTCGCCATATGACAGGGAGAGAGACCTATAATTCACCCCTCCACTTT. Protein sequence: CASSRHMTGRETYNSPLHF. The V gene is TRBV6-6, the J gene TRBJ1-6, with 7 bases lining up with TRBD1. CDR1 is MNHNY, CDR2 SVGAGI, per germline (reference sequence). The CDR3 runs 19 residues. The V gene end was trimmed by 5 bases and the J gene end by 2 bases; junction bases not matched to a gene: 15.

This clone has only one observation. The chain couples TRBV28 to TRBJ1-5; no clear D gene. Germline V gene data show CDR1 as MDHEN and CDR2 as SYDVKM. The CDR3 is 12 residues long. V was trimmed by 7 bases and J by 6 bases, leaving 10 bases between them. DNA for the CDR3: TGTGCCAGCACCATCTCGGGTCAGCCCCAGCATTTT. Translated: CASTISGQPQHF.

Written as DNA, the CDR3 is TGTGCCAGCAGGGGACTAGCCGACCTTGGGAATGAGCAGTTCTTC. Amino acids: CASRGLADLGNEQFF. V usage is TRBV2 and J usage is TRBJ2-1, with 9 positions matching TRBD2. This CDR3 is 15 amino acids long. The trim removed 6 bases at V and 7 bases at J, leaving 10 bases unmatched. Germline-derived CDR1 and CDR2 are SNHLY and FYNNEI.

J is TRBJ1-5 and V is TRBV6-5; no reliable D call. Between the trimmed V and J ends, which lost 2 bases and 5 bases, there was a span of 10 bases. This CDR3 region has 14 residues. In germline, CDR1 is MNHEY, CDR2 SVGAGI. The CDR3 sequence is CASSYRQEHQPQHF. CDR3 DNA: TGTGCCAGCAGTTACCGGCAGGAACATCAGCCCCAGCATTTT.

This chain connects TRBV15 to TRBJ2-1, with D possibly being TRBD2 (6 bases). This CDR3 has 15 amino acids. V was clipped by 4 bases and J by 9 bases, with 19 bases between them. Germline CDR1 is LNHNV and CDR2 is YYDKDF (reference sequence). The chain's CDR3 is CATSITPEGGSEQFF. In nucleotides, the CDR3 is TGTGCCACCAGCATCACCCCGGAGGGCGGCAGTGAGCAGTTCTTC.

The chain joins TRBV5-5 to TRBJ2-5; maybe TRBD1 (5 bases). The V end lost 0 bases, the J end lost 0 bases, and 12 bases lay between the germline ends. CDR1 is SGHKS and CDR2 is YYEKEE in the germline V gene (reference sequence). This CDR3 comprises 16 residues. This chain's CDR3 is CASSLVLGVNQETQYF. CDR3 nucleotide sequence: TGTGCCAGCAGCTTGGTTTTAGGGGTAAACCAAGAGACCCAGTACTTC.

The chain has TRBV28 and TRBJ2-5, with 9 bases lining up with TRBD1. Germline CDR1 MDHEN, CDR2 SYDVKM. Unmatched junction bases numbered 10, after V lost 5 bases and J lost 3 bases. The CDR3 contains 16 residues. The chain's CDR3 is CASSDRGTGREETQYF. The CDR3 region has the DNA TGTGCCAGCAGTGACCGGGGGACAGGGAGAGAAGAGACCCAGTACTTC.

The rearrangement uses TRBV10-3 and TRBJ2-7, with 7 bases aligning to TRBD1. This CDR3 region has 14 residues. Germline CDR1 ENHRY, CDR2 SYGVKD. Trimming removed 8 bases from V and 4 bases from J; junction bases left unmatched: 11. The CDR3 here is CAISPPTGLYEQYF. As DNA, the CDR3 is TGTGCCATCTCTCCGCCGACAGGGTTATACGAGCAGTACTTC.

In this sample, this clone turned up once. The rearrangement joins TRBV11-2 to TRBJ1-1; the match to TRBD1 covers 8 bases. Germline CDR1 is SGHAT and CDR2 is FQNNGV. This CDR3 is built from 13 residues. The V gene end was trimmed by 8 bases and the J gene end by 4 bases; junction bases not matched to a gene: 6. Here the CDR3 reads CASRGQGSTEAFF. In DNA form, the CDR3 reads TGTGCCAGCCGTGGACAGGGAAGCACTGAAGCTTTCTTT.

The chain joins TRBV28 to TRBJ1-4; unclear D gene. The CDR3 runs to 15 residues. Trimming shortened V by 1 base and J by 6 bases, and 12 bases separated the two germline ends. The germline V gene encodes CDR1 MDHEN and CDR2 SYDVKM. The CDR3 loop reads CASSLSTERDEKLFF. The CDR3 region has the DNA TGTGCCAGCAGTTTATCAACAGAGAGAGATGAAAAACTGTTTTTT.

The rearrangement joins TRBV29-1 to TRBJ1-1, with D perhaps matching TRBD1 (5 bases). Germline loops: CDR1 SQVTM, CDR2 ANQGSEA. The CDR3 consists of 13 residues. V was trimmed by 7 bases and J by 3 bases, leaving 15 bases between them. CDR3 in amino acids: CSGKPGLDTEAFF. As DNA, the CDR3 is TGCAGCGGCAAACCAGGGTTGGACACTGAAGCTTTCTTT.

V is TRBV6-5 and J is TRBJ2-1; TRBD1 matches at 9 bases. The V segment lost 4 bases and the J segment 6 bases; nucleotides outside the gene matches: 4. Germline V gene sequence: CDR1 MNHEY, CDR2 SVGAGI. This CDR3 region has 14 residues. CDR3 sequence: CASSSGTGLNEQFF. CDR3 nucleotide sequence: TGTGCCAGCAGTTCCGGGACAGGGCTCAATGAGCAGTTCTTC.

The chain links TRBV2 to TRBJ2-2; 14 nucleotides align to TRBD2. This CDR3 is 15 amino acids long. Germline CDR1 reads SNHLY; CDR2 reads FYNNEI. Trimming at V came to 6 bases and at J to 5 bases, leaving 2 bases not matched to a gene. DNA of the CDR3: TGTGCCAGCAGGGGACTAGCGGGAGAGACCGGGGAGCTGTTTTTT. This codes for CASRGLAGETGELFF.

CDR3 protein: CASSQGGNQPQHF. The CDR3 DNA is TGTGCCAGCAGCCAGGGGGGTAATCAGCCCCAGCATTTT. This chain links TRBV3-1 (or the pseudogene TRBV3-2) with TRBJ1-5, with D tentatively TRBD1 (5 bases). This CDR3 comprises 13 residues. CDR1 and CDR2 from the germline V gene are LGHDT and YNNKEL (reference sequence). The V end was cut by 3 bases, the J end by 4 bases, with 7 bases between.

Remarks on this clone: The junction does not match germline at one end; this may be a read error. The chain employs TRBV13 and TRBJ1-3, with 7 positions matching TRBD1. CDR3 length: 13 amino acids. Germline-derived CDR1 and CDR2 are PRHDT and FYEKMQ (reference sequence). CDR3 amino acids: CASNILGGGTVTF. The CDR3 bases are TGTGCCAGCAATATCTTAGGTGGGGGGACAGTTACTTTT.